The 14 T cell receptor beta chains below all came from one sample that was sequenced in a study of human T cells and chemical hapten exposure. Total RNA was isolated from whole blood that had not been fractionated. TCRdb used MiXCR to reprocess the 5' RACE reads, holding one entry per CDR3 protein. The sample contains 95,000 to 120,000 distinct CDR3 sequences, approximately 20% of which appear only once. The receptors come from a human donor in good health.

This chain joins TRBV11-3 and TRBJ1-1, with TRBD1 as a possible D gene (6 bases). Germline values: CDR1 SGHNT, CDR2 YENEEA. This CDR3 spans 15 amino acids. Trimming stripped 1 base from V and 0 bases from J, with 9 bases between. Written as DNA, the CDR3 is TGTGCCAGCAGCTTAGGGGCAGGGGTGAACACTGAAGCTTTCTTT. This sequence encodes CASSLGAGVNTEAFF.

The CDR3 DNA is TGTGCCATCAGTGGGGACAGGCGGTACGAGCAGTACTTC. Translated, it gives CAISGDRRYEQYF. The chain uses TRBV10-3 and TRBJ2-7, with TRBD1 matching 8 bases. The CDR3 loop spans 13 amino acids. Germline assignment: CDR1 ENHRY and CDR2 SYGVKD. V lost 4 bases and J lost 4; bases outside the gene matches: 3.

This clonotype was found a few times. J is TRBJ2-7 and V is TRBV5-1, with 9 bases aligning to TRBD1. V lost 3 bases to trimming and J lost 1 base; unmatched junction nucleotides: 8. This CDR3 has 16 amino acids. Germline-derived CDR1 and CDR2 are SGHRS and YFSETQ. The CDR3 nucleotides read TGCGCCAGCAGCTCCCTATGGGACAGGGCGTCCTACGAGCAGTACTTC. Its translation: CASSSLWDRASYEQYF. The variable domain in full, completed from reference TRBV5-1 and TRBJ2-7, reads KAGVTQTPRYLIKTRGQQVTLSCSPISGHRSVSWYQQTPGQGLQFLFEYFSETQRNKGNFPGRFSGRQFSNSRSEMNVSTLELGDSALYLCASSSLWDRASYEQYFGPGTRLTVT.

The genes are TRBV2 and TRBJ1-5; the match to TRBD1 covers 10 bases. Germline V gene data show CDR1 as SNHLY and CDR2 as FYNNEI. The length of the CDR3 is 15 residues. J lost 4 bases, V lost 5 bases, and 5 bases had no gene match. The CDR3 nucleotides are TGTGCCAGCAGTCGACAGGGGGCCGAGAATCAGCCCCAGCATTTT. It codes for CASSRQGAENQPQHF.

The V gene is TRBV28, the J gene TRBJ2-7; tentatively, D is TRBD1 (6 bases). Germline CDR1 reads MDHEN; CDR2 reads SYDVKM. The CDR3 is 13 amino acids. For the CDR3, the DNA is TGTGCTACCAGGGGCAGTGAACGCTACGAGCAGTACTTC. This encodes CATRGSERYEQYF.

The V and J genes are TRBV4-2 and TRBJ2-7; 8 bases line up with TRBD2. CDR3 length equals 15 residues. J was trimmed by 6 bases and V by 0 bases; bases with no gene match: 7. Per germline, CDR1 LGHNA and CDR2 YNFKEQ. This CDR3 is CASSQEPGRASEQYF. The CDR3 coding sequence is TGTGCCAGCAGCCAAGAGCCCGGGAGGGCCTCCGAGCAGTACTTC.

This clonotype was picked up a small number of times. The chain uses TRBV9 and TRBJ2-1; TRBD2 aligns across 11 bases. There are 20 residues in the CDR3. V was pared by 0 bases and J by 2 bases, with 13 bases of the junction left unmatched. In germline, CDR1 is SGDLS, CDR2 YYNGEE. The CDR3 region has the DNA TGTGCCAGCAGCGTAGCACTAGCGGGAGTTTTCGGAGGGGCCTACAATGAGCAGTTCTTC. Protein: CASSVALAGVFGGAYNEQFF. Full variable domain (remainder filled in from reference TRBV9 and TRBJ2-1): DSGVTQTPKHLITATGQRVTLRCSPRSGDLSVYWYQQSLDQGLQFLIQYYNGEERAKGNILERFSAQQFPDLHSELNLSSLELGDSALYFCASSVALAGVFGGAYNEQFFGPGTRLTVL.

The genes are TRBV6-5 and TRBJ2-2; a possible D gene is TRBD2 (5 bases). The CDR3 runs to 14 residues. V gave up 6 bases and J gave up 8 bases, with 16 bases separating them. Germline-derived CDR1 and CDR2 are MNHEY and SVGAGI. CDR3 DNA: TGTGCCAGCAGAAAGAGACTATCTAGGGGGGAGCTGTTTTTT. It specifies CASRKRLSRGELFF.

The J gene is TRBJ2-3, the V gene TRBV7-2; 8 bases match TRBD2. V dropped 3 bases and J dropped 5; count of bases not matched to a gene: 13. Germline-derived CDR1 and CDR2 are SGHTA and FQGNSA. The CDR3 is 17 amino acids. The CDR3 bases are TGTGCCAGCAGCTTCCCCGGGACTAGGAGCTGGGAAGATACGCAGTATTTT. Encoded protein: CASSFPGTRSWEDTQYF.

This clonotype was observed a handful of times. J is TRBJ1-2 and V is TRBV28, with unresolved D. CDR1 and CDR2 from the germline V gene are MDHEN and SYDVKM. The V gene lost 2 bases and the J gene lost 8 bases, with 15 bases spanning the gap. The CDR3 length is 14 residues. CDR3 region: CASSLPTTGGGYTF. The DNA for the CDR3 is TGTGCCAGCAGTTTACCCACGACCGGAGGAGGCTACACCTTC.

The chain carries TRBV28 and TRBJ2-7; the match to TRBD1 covers 7 bases. V dropped 9 bases and J dropped 0; count of bases not matched to a gene: 14. The CDR3 extends over 16 amino acids. Per germline, CDR1 MDHEN and CDR2 SYDVKM. CDR3 protein: CASSFQGQIISYEQYF. As DNA, the CDR3 is TGTGCCAGTTCCTTTCAGGGACAGATAATCTCCTACGAGCAGTACTTC.

This clonotype was detected a few times. The J gene is TRBJ2-1, the V gene TRBV7-8; 7 bases fit TRBD2. The V segment lost 7 bases and the J segment 6 bases; nucleotides outside the gene matches: 9. Germline V gives CDR1 SGHVS, CDR2 FQNEAQ. There are 14 residues in the CDR3. The CDR3 DNA reads as TGTGCCAGCACCCTCCGGACTAGTCCCAATGAGCAGTTCTTC. This codes for CASTLRTSPNEQFF.

Only a few counts were recorded for this clonotype. The chain links TRBV20-1 to TRBJ1-5; tentatively, D is TRBD1 (5 bases). From germline, CDR1 is DFQATT and CDR2 SNEGSKA (reference sequence). The germline V and J ends were trimmed by 2 bases and 2 bases, with 10 bases remaining between them. The CDR3 covers 14 residues. CDR3 in amino acids: CSARPGSGNQPQHF. The CDR3, as DNA: TGCAGTGCTAGACCAGGGTCGGGCAATCAGCCCCAGCATTTT.

The chain couples TRBV28 to TRBJ2-3; D perhaps matches TRBD1 (6 bases). Germline CDR1 MDHEN, CDR2 SYDVKM. The CDR3 covers 17 residues. V was trimmed by 5 bases and J by 0 bases, leaving 18 bases between them. Here the CDR3 reads CASSPDDRTSSTDTQYF. CDR3 sequence (DNA): TGTGCCAGCAGTCCCGACGACAGGACCTCTAGCACAGATACGCAGTATTTT. The full variable domain, its missing parts supplied by reference TRBV28 and TRBJ2-3, is DVKVTQSSRYLVKRTGEKVFLECVQDMDHENMFWYRQDPGLGLRLIYFSYDVKMKEKGDIPEGYSVSREKKERFSLILESASTNQTSMYLCASSPDDRTSSTDTQYFGPGTRLTVL.